This TCR beta chain is drawn from a study of OX40 agonist ivuxolimab in advanced cancers. Study at large: Three patients got partial responses; one had hepatocellular carcinoma and two had cutaneous melanoma.

TCRdb keeps only in-frame clones here, not all; method: immunoSEQ multiplex PCR. The data hold 25,000 to 40,000 clones, with roughly 84% observed a single time. This CDR3 is built from 14 residues. Germline V gives CDR1 PRHDT, CDR2 FYEKMQ (reference sequence). Findings and limits, study-wide: More expanded clones were seen, on average, in CD8+ T cells than in CD4+. Researchers did not establish what antigens the expanded peripheral T cells target.

Details on this clone: Antigen: not known. The junction departs from the called germline gene at one end, perhaps through a read error.

The gene calls are TRBV13 and TRBJ2-3; weak D call: TRBD2 (6 bases). Sample: CD4+ or CD8+ T cells sorted from blood, taken in a trial of the OX40 agonist ivuxolimab. The receptor was isolated from an adult with an advanced solid tumor such as melanoma, head and neck, liver or kidney cancer. CDR3 bases: TGTGCCAGCAGTTTAGAGGCGGGGACCCAACTTCAGTATTTT. Protein product: CASSLEAGTQLQYF. Full variable domain (rest looked up from reference TRBV13 and TRBJ2-3): AAGVIQSPRHLIKEKRETATLKCYPIPRHDTVYWYQQGPGQDPQFLISFYEKMQSDKGSIPDRFSAQQFSDYHSELNMSSLELGDSALYFCASSLEAGTQLQYFGPGTRLTVL.